A single sample gave rise to the 8 T cell receptor beta chains below, sequenced in a study of T-cell memory formation after mild COVID-19. TCRdb ran MiXCR on the 5' RACE reads and lists one entry per CDR3 protein. This sample has hundreds of thousands of distinct CDR3 sequences; roughly 18% occur once, and the top ten carry 12%. Sequencing input: PBMCs or a T cell subset sorted from them (not recorded which). The source of these receptors is an adult woman who had mild COVID-19 (a few samples of this study predate the infection). Cell type and time point are not known.

This clonotype appeared a few times. The genes are TRBV7-9 and TRBJ1-2; D gene ambiguous. Trimming took off 5 bases at V and 9 bases at J, with 7 bases between the two ends. CDR1 and CDR2 from the germline V gene are SEHNR and FQNEAQ (reference sequence). The length of the CDR3 is 10 residues. This CDR3 is CASSGGSYTF. The CDR3 DNA reads as TGTGCCAGCAGCGGAGGGAGCTACACCTTC. The variable domain in full, completed from reference TRBV7-9 and TRBJ1-2, reads DTGVSQNPRHKITKRGQNVTFRCDPISEHNRLYWYRQTLGQGPEFLTYFQNEAQLEKSRLLSDRFSAERPKGSFSTLEIQRTEQGDSAMYLCASSGGSYTFGSGTRLTVV.

In this sample, this clonotype turned up a few times. The chain joins TRBV11-3 to TRBJ2-1; 11 bases fit TRBD2. V lost 4 bases to trimming and J lost 3 bases; unmatched junction nucleotides: 5. The CDR3 sequence is 16 residues long. From germline, CDR1 is SGHNT and CDR2 YENEEA. CDR3 sequence (DNA): TGTGCCAGCAGCTCTATCCTAGCGGGAGGCTACAATGAGCAGTTCTTC. Amino acid sequence: CASSSILAGGYNEQFF.

This sequence joins TRBV4-2 and TRBJ2-7; maybe TRBD2 (5 bases). Germline CDR1 and CDR2: LGHNA and YNFKEQ. The CDR3 is made up of 15 amino acids. V was trimmed by 1 base and J by 2 bases, leaving 12 bases between them. CDR3 amino acids: CASSQAVDFTYEQYF. CDR3 nucleotide sequence: TGTGCCAGCAGCCAAGCAGTGGACTTTACCTACGAGCAGTACTTC.

This clonotype was seen a few times. V is TRBV5-1 and J is TRBJ2-2; D assignment may be TRBD1 or TRBD2 (6 bases each). V gave up 0 bases and J gave up 0 bases, with 15 bases separating them. This CDR3 is built from 18 residues. Germline CDR1 is SGHRS and CDR2 is YFSETQ. The CDR3 coding sequence is TGCGCCAGCAGCTTGGACCCCGGGGGCCTCGCGAACACCGGGGAGCTGTTTTTT. It translates to CASSLDPGGLANTGELFF.

The chain links TRBV2 to TRBJ2-1, with 9 bases lining up with TRBD2. Per the germline V gene, CDR1 is SNHLY and CDR2 is FYNNEI. The CDR3 covers 16 residues. Trimming cost V 4 bases and J 3 bases; bases outside gene matches: 7. The CDR3 sequence: CASSGLTSGYYNEQFF. The CDR3 DNA reads TGTGCCAGCAGTGGATTGACTAGCGGATACTACAATGAGCAGTTCTTC.

The chain is built from TRBV13 and TRBJ2-7; 10 bases map to TRBD2. CDR3 length equals 16 residues. Germline lookup yields CDR1 PRHDT and CDR2 FYEKMQ (reference sequence). The V gene end was trimmed by 5 bases and the J gene end by 4 bases; junction bases not matched to a gene: 11. As DNA, the CDR3 is TGTGCCAGCAGCCCAGATAGCGGGAGGCCAACATACGAGCAGTACTTC. Translation gives CASSPDSGRPTYEQYF.

This clonotype was recorded a few times. The chain employs TRBV3-1 and TRBJ2-4, with 7 positions matching TRBD1. From germline, CDR1 is LGHDT and CDR2 YNNKEL (reference sequence). The CDR3 spans 14 residues. Trimming removed 4 bases from V and 9 bases from J; junction bases left unmatched: 9. CDR3 DNA: TGTGCCAGCAGCCTGCGACAGGGTGGGAGCATTCAGTACTTC. Its protein is CASSLRQGGSIQYF.

This chain joins TRBV21-1 and TRBJ2-3; the D call TRBD2 from the table was never checked on the DNA. TRBV21-1 constitutes a pseudogene. This CDR3 has 17 amino acids. CDR3 bases: TGTGCCAGCAGCAAAGTCCTCCCGGGGGGCCCCACAGATACGCAGTATTTT. Translation gives CASSKVLPGGPTDTQYF.